Following are 15 T cell receptor beta chains from one sample sequenced in a study of OX40 agonist ivuxolimab in advanced cancers. Method: immunoSEQ multiplex PCR; TCRdb's copy keeps in-frame clones and lacks some. The sample has some 33,000 clones; 65% to 85% are singletons. The source was CD4+ or CD8+ T cells sorted from blood, collected in a trial of the OX40 agonist ivuxolimab. Receptors originate from an adult with an advanced solid tumor such as melanoma, head and neck, liver or kidney cancer.

The CDR3 sequence is CASSPGRDRGQETQYF. CDR3 nucleotides: TGTGCCAGCAGCCCAGGCCGGGACAGGGGTCAAGAGACCCAGTACTTC. J is TRBJ2-5 and V is TRBV13; 10 bases map to TRBD1. With V trimmed by 5 bases and J by 2 bases, 8 bases remained unmatched. The CDR3 is 16 amino acids. Germline CDR1 PRHDT, CDR2 FYEKMQ (reference sequence).

The chain joins TRBV27 to TRBJ2-1; 11 bases are a match to TRBD2. The CDR3 extends over 14 amino acids. CDR1 and CDR2 (germline): MNHEY, SMNVEV (reference sequence). After removal of 3 bases from V and 9 bases from J, the junction contained 4 bases not matched to a gene. The CDR3 sequence: CASSFGTSGAEQFF. DNA of the CDR3: TGTGCCAGCAGTTTTGGGACTAGCGGTGCTGAGCAGTTCTTC.

The rearrangement uses TRBV11-3 and TRBJ2-5; D unclear. V was pared by 3 bases and J by 5 bases, with 1 base between. Germline V lookup: CDR1 SGHNT, CDR2 YENEEA. CDR3 length: 10 amino acids. For the CDR3, the DNA is TGTGCCAGCAGCTTGGAGACCCAGTACTTC. Its protein product is CASSLETQYF. The full variable domain, its missing parts supplied by reference TRBV11-3 and TRBJ2-5, is EAGVVQSPRYKIIEKKQPVAFWCNPISGHNTLYWYLQNLGQGPELLIRYENEEAVDDSQLPKDRFSAERLKGVDSTLKIQPAELGDSAVYLCASSLETQYFGPGTRLLVL.

The chain links TRBV5-4 to TRBJ1-3, with D possibly TRBD1 on 6 matching bases. CDR3 length: 18 residues. Trimming left V 4 bases short and J 0 bases short, with 20 bases between. Germline-derived CDR1 and CDR2 are SGHNT and YYREEE (reference sequence). Written as DNA, the CDR3 is TGTGCCAGCAGCCCGGCCCCCGGACAGCCGAACTCTGGAAACACCATATATTTT. This codes for CASSPAPGQPNSGNTIYF.

The J gene is TRBJ2-7, the V gene TRBV11-1; D unclear. The V end was cut by 1 base, the J end by 0 bases, with 10 bases between. Germline lookup yields CDR1 SGHAT and CDR2 FQDESV (reference sequence). The length of the CDR3 is 15 residues. The DNA for the CDR3 is TGTGCCAGCAGCTTAGAATTTGGCCTCTCCTACGAGCAGTACTTC. Translating gives CASSLEFGLSYEQYF.

The chain has TRBV7-5 and TRBJ2-1; the table's D call, TRBD2, was not checked against the DNA. TRBV7-5 is flagged as a pseudogene. The CDR3 has 16 amino acids. The CDR3 protein is CARSLGRCGFFNEQFF. The DNA for the CDR3 is TGTGCCAGAAGCTTAGGACGATGCGGGTTTTTTAATGAGCAGTTCTTC.

The gene calls are TRBV7-8 and TRBJ2-3; no firm D call. Trimming took off 1 base at V and 0 bases at J, with 14 bases between the two ends. The CDR3 contains 17 residues. Germline V lookup: CDR1 SGHVS, CDR2 FQNEAQ. The CDR3 is CASSLDSLYTSTDTQYF. As DNA, the CDR3 is TGTGCCAGCAGCTTAGATTCACTATACACTAGCACAGATACGCAGTATTTT.

This clone was observed a single time. V and J are TRBV10-1 and TRBJ2-3; 7 nucleotides line up with TRBD1. The germline CDR1 and CDR2 sequences are WNHNN and SYGVQD (reference sequence). CDR3 length: 15 residues. Trimming took 2 bases from V and 5 from J; bases not matched to a gene: 7. The CDR3 coding sequence is TGCGCCAGCAGTGAGGGACAGGCCTTCGAAGATACGCAGTATTTT. Its protein is CASSEGQAFEDTQYF.

This clone was recorded a few times. J is TRBJ2-7 and V is TRBV5-3, with D uncertain. TRBV5-3 is an ORF; its function is uncertain. V was pared by 1 base and J by 0 bases, with 8 bases between. CDR3 size: 14 residues. The CDR3 DNA reads TGTGCCAGAAGCTTGAGGCACCACTCCTACGAGCAGTACTTC. Residues: CARSLRHHSYEQYF.

This chain links TRBV6-1 with TRBJ1-1; 8 bases are a match to TRBD1. The CDR3 has 12 amino acids. With 9 bases clipped from V and 11 bases from J, the junction kept 11 bases outside the gene matches. Germline CDR1 reads MNHNS; CDR2 reads SASEGT. The CDR3 sequence: CASAETGQEAFF. The CDR3, as DNA: TGTGCCAGTGCGGAGACGGGACAGGAGGCTTTCTTT.

This clone was counted a few times. V gene TRBV7-9 combines with J gene TRBJ1-6, with D unresolved. This CDR3 has 12 residues. Trimming shortened V by 3 bases and J by 8 bases, and 5 bases separated the two germline ends. The V gene's germline CDR1 is SEHNR and CDR2 FQNEAQ (reference sequence). CDR3 protein: CASSFGDSPLHF. CDR3 bases: TGTGCCAGCAGCTTCGGGGATTCACCCCTCCACTTT.

The CDR3 region is CASSPGTEANYGYTF. CDR3 DNA sequence: TGTGCCAGCAGCCCAGGGACGGAAGCTAACTATGGCTACACCTTC. J is TRBJ1-2 and V is TRBV7-9; a possible D gene is TRBD1 (5 bases). This CDR3 has 15 residues. Trimming left V 5 bases short and J 0 bases short, with 13 bases between. Looked up from germline, CDR1 is SEHNR and CDR2 is FQNEAQ (reference sequence).

The V gene is TRBV7-6, the J gene TRBJ2-1; D possibly matches TRBD1 or TRBD2 (5 bases each). Germline V gene data show CDR1 as SGHVS and CDR2 as FNYEAQ. This CDR3 has 15 amino acids. With 1 base removed from V and 7 bases from J, the gap between germline ends came to 14 bases. The CDR3 DNA sequence: TGTGCCAGCAGCTTAGTGGGGGAAGGTAGGAATGAGCAGTTCTTC. Its translation: CASSLVGEGRNEQFF.

The rearrangement joins TRBV6-6 to TRBJ2-4, with TRBD1 as a possible D gene (5 bases). This CDR3 is 14 amino acids long. Trimming pared 0 bases from V and 6 bases from J, leaving 9 bases between. CDR1 and CDR2 (germline): MNHNY, SVGAGI (reference sequence). The CDR3 DNA sequence: TGTGCCAGCAGTTACTCGAGTCAGGGAAACATTCAGTACTTC. Translating it yields CASSYSSQGNIQYF.

This clone was seen a handful of times. The chain carries TRBV4-1 and TRBJ1-2, with a possible D match to TRBD1 (6 bases). V lost 2 bases to trimming and J lost 4 bases, with 14 bases between them. Germline values: CDR1 MGHRA, CDR2 YSYEKL. The CDR3 consists of 15 residues. The CDR3 DNA follows: TGCGCCAGCAGCCAACTTGGGACACTTCTCTATGGCTACACCTTC. Its translation is CASSQLGTLLYGYTF.